This entry lists 7 T cell receptor beta chains sequenced from one sample in a study of cytomegalovirus exposure and HLA in healthy donors. The PCR made use of 60 Vbeta and 13 Jbeta primers. Some clones are missing from TCRdb's copy, which holds only in-frame ones; the method was immunoSEQ multiplex PCR. The sample consists of 95,000 to 100,000 clones, 75% to 80% of them appearing once. Material for sequencing was PBMCs. The source is a female donor in good health and CMV-seronegative.

The V and J genes are TRBV28 and TRBJ1-1, with D unresolved. Trimming stripped 5 bases from V and 3 bases from J, with 19 bases between. The CDR3 runs 16 residues. Germline loops: CDR1 MDHEN, CDR2 SYDVKM. This CDR3 is CASSPWALGEDTEAFF. In nucleotides, the CDR3 is TGTGCCAGCAGTCCTTGGGCCCTCGGGGAGGACACTGAAGCTTTCTTT.

In this sample, this clone turned up once. The chain links TRBV2 to TRBJ1-3, with D possibly TRBD1 on 5 matching bases. The V gene's germline CDR1 is SNHLY and CDR2 FYNNEI. The V end lost 7 bases, the J end lost 4 bases, and 11 bases lay between the germline ends. The CDR3 is 13 amino acids. The CDR3 here is CASTQGLGNTIYF. In DNA form, the CDR3 reads TGTGCCAGCACCCAGGGACTGGGAAACACCATATATTTT. The full variable domain, its missing parts supplied by reference TRBV2 and TRBJ1-3, is EPEVTQTPSHQVTQMGQEVILRCVPISNHLYFYWYRQILGQKVEFLVSFYNNEISEKSEIFDDQFSVERPDGSNFTLKIRSTKLEDSAMYFCASTQGLGNTIYFGEGSWLTVV.

The genes are TRBV30 and TRBJ1-5; 7 nucleotides match TRBD1. Per the germline V gene, CDR1 is GTSNPN and CDR2 is SVGIG (reference sequence). The CDR3 covers 13 residues. V was clipped by 4 bases and J by 5 bases; unmatched bases: 5. This chain's CDR3 is CAWTDRDDQPQHF. The CDR3 bases are TGTGCCTGGACCGACAGGGACGATCAGCCCCAGCATTTT.

This clone was observed a single time. This rearrangement joins TRBV11-1 to TRBJ2-7, with a weak D call TRBD2 (5 bases). Germline V gene data show CDR1 as SGHAT and CDR2 as FQDESV (reference sequence). The V end was cut by 0 bases, the J end by 4 bases, with 13 bases between. This CDR3 comprises 15 residues. The CDR3: CASSLAPGSTYEQYF. In nucleotides, the CDR3 is TGTGCCAGCAGCTTAGCGCCGGGGAGTACTTACGAGCAGTACTTC.

The rearrangement uses TRBV6-6 and TRBJ2-7; D perhaps matches TRBD1 (6 bases). CDR3 length: 13 amino acids. V was shortened by 10 bases and J by 0 bases, with 13 bases between the two germline ends. Germline CDR1 is MNHNY and CDR2 is SVGAGI (reference sequence). The CDR3 here is CATRTVSSYEQYF. CDR3 DNA: TGTGCCACCAGGACAGTTTCCTCCTACGAGCAGTACTTC.

The chain employs TRBV10-1 and TRBJ2-4; D is uncertain. Germline CDR1 reads WNHNN; CDR2 reads SYGVQD (reference sequence). V gave up 6 bases and J gave up 10 bases, with 7 bases separating them. The CDR3 sequence is 10 residues long. The CDR3 bases are TGCGCCAGCAGACCCAGAATTCAGTACTTC. This translates into CASRPRIQYF.

This clone was picked up a small number of times. The V and J genes are TRBV4-3 and TRBJ2-1; D unresolved. This CDR3 contains 14 residues. Trimming cost V 0 bases and J 4 bases, with 7 bases left between them. Germline loops: CDR1 LGHNA, CDR2 YSLEER. The CDR3 here is CASSQDFSYNEQFF. CDR3 in DNA: TGCGCCAGCAGCCAAGATTTTTCGTACAATGAGCAGTTCTTC.